The present T cell receptor (beta chain) was sequenced within a study of blood T cell repertoires in COVID-19. Study context: Material from acute and convalescent COVID-19 was sourced from the United States, Italy and Spain.

Remarks on this clone: The same CDR3 arises from other DNA sequences in this sample as well.

Measured with immunoSEQ multiplex PCR; TCRdb has only the in-frame clones, and not every one. The sample consists of a few hundred thousand clones, more than 75% of them appearing once. The clonotype comes from a man aged 55 to 69 with acute or convalescent COVID-19. The specimen sequenced was peripheral blood.

The CDR3 loop reads CASSLAGRVGETQYF. The CDR3 nucleotides are TGCGCCAGCAGCTTGGCCGGCAGGGTGGGGGAGACCCAGTACTTC. This sequence joins TRBV5-1 and TRBJ2-5; D is possibly TRBD1 (5 bases). There are 15 residues in the CDR3. Trimming took off 0 bases at V and 5 bases at J, with 14 bases between the two ends. CDR1 is SGHRS and CDR2 is YFSETQ in the germline V gene.